Each of the 31 T cell receptor beta chains below was sequenced from the same sample in a study of CD8 T cells in ankylosing spondylitis. No antigen has been identified for these receptors. Each CDR3 protein gets one entry after TCRdb re-called the 5' RACE reads with MiXCR. The sample has 700,000 to 850,000 distinct CDR3 sequences; 10% to 15% are singletons. Broader study findings: A TCR beta motif of 7 to 9 highly homologous variants seemed to mark ankylosing spondylitis blood.

Sequences were obtained from blood, either unsorted or a sorted T cell fraction (not recorded which). These TCRs come from a male donor with ankylosing spondylitis.

This chain connects TRBV7-2 to TRBJ2-2; D is ambiguous. V lost 5 bases to trimming and J lost 4 bases, with 14 bases between them. The CDR3 loop spans 15 amino acids. Germline CDR1 is SGHTA and CDR2 is FQGNSA. CDR3 region: CASSPQARTTGELFF. The CDR3 nucleotides read TGTGCCAGCAGCCCCCAGGCGCGGACCACCGGGGAGCTGTTTTTT.

This sequence joins TRBV4-3 and TRBJ1-1; a weak D match, TRBD1 (6 bases). Looked up from germline, CDR1 is LGHNA and CDR2 is YSLEER. CDR3 length: 13 amino acids. Between the trimmed V and J ends, which lost 4 bases and 5 bases, there was a span of 11 bases. The chain's CDR3 is CASSRDRRTEAFF. In DNA form, the CDR3 reads TGCGCCAGCAGCCGCGACAGGAGGACTGAAGCTTTCTTT.

This chain connects TRBV4-3 to TRBJ2-3; no definite D call. V dropped 0 bases and J dropped 2 bases, with 12 bases sitting between them. The CDR3 extends over 16 amino acids. Germline-derived CDR1 and CDR2 are LGHNA and YSLEER. CDR3 amino acids: CASSQDNVDTTDTQYF. The CDR3 nucleotides read TGCGCCAGCAGCCAAGATAACGTAGATACCACAGATACGCAGTATTTT.

This clonotype has ten or more counts. The V and J genes are TRBV7-2 and TRBJ2-1; perhaps TRBD1 as D (6 bases). Germline V lookup: CDR1 SGHTA, CDR2 FQGNSA. The CDR3 runs 13 residues. Trimming removed 5 bases from V and 7 bases from J, with 12 bases in between. The chain's CDR3 is CASSGNTGNEQFF. The CDR3 bases are TGTGCCAGCAGCGGGAATACAGGGAATGAGCAGTTCTTC. Together with reference TRBV7-2 and TRBJ2-1, the CDR3 gives the full variable domain: GAGVSQSPSNKVTEKGKDVELRCDPISGHTALYWYRQSLGQGLEFLIYFQGNSAPDKSGLPSDRFSAERTGGSVSTLTIQRTQQEDSAVYLCASSGNTGNEQFFGPGTRLTVL.

J is TRBJ2-2 and V is TRBV7-8, with 12 nucleotides matching TRBD2. The CDR3 runs 18 residues. CDR1 and CDR2 (germline): SGHVS, FQNEAQ. V dropped 5 bases and J dropped 6; count of bases not matched to a gene: 13. CDR3 nucleotide sequence: TGTGCCAGCAGCCAAAGACTAGCGGGAGCTTTAGGCCCCGGGGAGCTGTTTTTT. This sequence encodes CASSQRLAGALGPGELFF.

This clonotype turned up a few times. J is TRBJ2-3 and V is TRBV12-3 or TRBV12-4, with 10 bases matching TRBD1. The CDR3 runs to 16 residues. The junction had 9 bases not matched to a gene; V was cut back by 5 bases and J by 4 bases. The CDR3 region is CASSVTGGAFSDTQYF. DNA of the CDR3: TGTGCCAGCAGTGTGACAGGGGGCGCATTTTCAGATACGCAGTATTTT.

Notes on this clonotype: One end of the junction does not line up with germline, which may come from a read error. The chain is built from TRBV6-1 and TRBJ2-1, with 9 positions matching TRBD2. This CDR3 is built from 17 residues. CDR1 and CDR2 from the germline V gene are MNHNS and SASEGT. CDR3 in amino acids: CAISEAVGRGGSNEQFF. Written as DNA, the CDR3 is TGTGCCATCAGTGAAGCCGTAGGGCGGGGGGGATCCAATGAGCAGTTCTTC.

This clonotype was detected a few times. The CDR3 coding sequence is TGTGCCAGCTCCCCCGGGACAGGGGCTTCCTTGCTTCAGCCCCAGCATTTT. This codes for CASSPGTGASLLQPQHF. The genes are TRBV28 and TRBJ1-5; 10 positions agree with TRBD1. J was trimmed by 6 bases and V by 8 bases; bases with no gene match: 16. The CDR3 is 17 residues long. Germline V lookup: CDR1 MDHEN, CDR2 SYDVKM.

This clonotype was recorded many times. The V gene is TRBV14, the J gene TRBJ1-1; the D is unclear. V was clipped by 3 bases and J by 6 bases, with 8 bases between them. The CDR3 contains 12 residues. Germline CDR1 SGHDN, CDR2 FVKESK. The CDR3: CASSQGKAEAFF. The DNA for the CDR3 is TGTGCCAGCAGCCAGGGTAAGGCTGAAGCTTTCTTT.

This clonotype has ten or more counts. CDR3 DNA sequence: TGTGCCAGCAGTCGCCCGGGACAGGCCTATGGCTACACCTTC. Amino acids: CASSRPGQAYGYTF. The rearrangement uses TRBV7-2 and TRBJ1-2, with 8 bases that match TRBD1. The CDR3 contains 14 residues. V shed 6 bases and J 4 bases; nucleotides not matched to a gene: 7. Per the germline V gene, CDR1 is SGHTA and CDR2 is FQGNSA.

The chain uses TRBV28 and TRBJ1-1, with D uncertain. V lost 3 bases and J 4 bases, leaving 6 bases between the germline ends. Germline V gives CDR1 MDHEN, CDR2 SYDVKM. The CDR3 totals 12 residues. CDR3 nucleotides: TGTGCCAGCAGTTTTGCGAGCACTGAAGCTTTCTTT. This codes for CASSFASTEAFF. The variable domain in full, completed from reference TRBV28 and TRBJ1-1, reads DVKVTQSSRYLVKRTGEKVFLECVQDMDHENMFWYRQDPGLGLRLIYFSYDVKMKEKGDIPEGYSVSREKKERFSLILESASTNQTSMYLCASSFASTEAFFGQGTRLTVV.

This clonotype was counted a few times. The chain employs TRBV7-2 and TRBJ2-3; 11 nucleotides match TRBD2. The length of the CDR3 is 17 residues. The junction had 11 bases not matched to a gene; V was cut back by 4 bases and J by 5 bases. Germline loops: CDR1 SGHTA, CDR2 FQGNSA. The CDR3: CASSSTPSGRKRDTQYF. CDR3 nucleotide sequence: TGTGCCAGCAGCTCGACCCCTAGCGGGAGGAAACGAGATACGCAGTATTTT.

This clonotype appeared a few times. Here the CDR3 reads CSAHNRRYEQYF. DNA of the CDR3: TGCAGTGCCCACAATAGGAGATACGAGCAGTACTTC. The rearrangement uses TRBV20-1 and TRBJ2-7; D not certain. This CDR3 is 12 amino acids long. Looked up from germline, CDR1 is DFQATT and CDR2 is SNEGSKA (reference sequence). The V gene lost 6 bases and the J gene lost 4 bases, with 13 bases spanning the gap.

The gene calls are TRBV11-2 and TRBJ2-2, with D possibly being TRBD2 (5 bases). V lost 5 bases to trimming and J lost 7 bases, with 17 bases between them. The CDR3 is 15 residues long. Germline V gene sequence: CDR1 SGHAT, CDR2 FQNNGV. The CDR3 DNA follows: TGTGCCAGCAGCACATCACGGGGTCGGATCGGGGAGCTGTTTTTT. Translating gives CASSTSRGRIGELFF.

This clonotype showed up just a few times. This rearrangement joins TRBV4-2 to TRBJ2-3; D is undetermined. CDR3 length equals 16 residues. Germline lookup yields CDR1 LGHNA and CDR2 YNFKEQ. V lost 0 bases to trimming and J lost 6 bases, with 16 bases between them. In nucleotides, the CDR3 is TGTGCCAGCAGCCAAGATCCCACCCGCATCACGGATACGCAGTATTTT. It codes for CASSQDPTRITDTQYF.

Remarks on this clonotype: A much bigger clone sits one base away, suggesting this may be a read error. The chain is built from TRBV29-1 and TRBJ2-3; tentatively, D is TRBD2 (5 bases). Germline V gene sequence: CDR1 SQVTM, CDR2 ANQGSEA. V shed 8 bases and J shed 1 base, with 10 bases lying between them. CDR3 size: 12 residues. This CDR3 reads CSSDGGTDTQYF. The CDR3 nucleotides are TGCAGCTCGGACGGGGGCACAGATACGCAGTATTTT.

V and J are TRBV5-1 and TRBJ1-1; no reliable D call. CDR3 size: 16 residues. V lost 1 base to trimming and J lost 0 bases, with 13 bases between them. Germline V gives CDR1 SGHRS, CDR2 YFSETQ. In DNA form, the CDR3 reads TGCGCCAGCAGCTTGCTCACCGCCGGAGTGAACACTGAAGCTTTCTTT. Translation: CASSLLTAGVNTEAFF.

This clonotype was found a few times. The chain recombines TRBV29-1 with TRBJ2-5, with D tentatively TRBD2 (5 bases). The CDR3 is 12 residues long. Germline-derived CDR1 and CDR2 are SQVTM and ANQGSEA. The V and J ends lost 4 bases and 5 bases respectively, with 11 bases between them. The CDR3, as DNA: TGCAGCGTTGTTAAGACGGGGGAGACCCAGTACTTC. Translation gives CSVVKTGETQYF.

This clonotype has more than one count but fewer than ten. The chain recombines TRBV4-1 with TRBJ2-3; D gene unclear. Trimming cost V 0 bases and J 4 bases, with 14 bases left between them. Germline V CDR1 and CDR2: MGHRA, YSYEKL. This CDR3 is built from 16 residues. The CDR3 sequence: CASSQDSKGRADTQYF. DNA of the CDR3: TGCGCCAGCAGCCAAGATAGTAAGGGCCGGGCAGATACGCAGTATTTT.

The rearrangement links TRBV20-1 to TRBJ2-1; TRBD2 matches 7 bases. This CDR3 region has 13 residues. V dropped 3 bases and J dropped 1; count of bases not matched to a gene: 0. Per germline, CDR1 DFQATT and CDR2 SNEGSKA (reference sequence). The DNA of the CDR3 is TGCAGTGCTAGGCGGGAGTCCTACAATGAGCAGTTCTTC. This sequence encodes CSARRESYNEQFF.

V gene TRBV24-1 combines with J gene TRBJ2-5; a weak D match, TRBD1 (7 bases). Germline lookup yields CDR1 KGHDR and CDR2 SFDVKD. V shed 4 bases and J shed 5 bases, with 19 bases lying between them. The CDR3 is 16 amino acids. Here the CDR3 reads CATSDLMTGTGETQYF. The CDR3 DNA reads as TGTGCCACCAGTGACCTGATGACAGGGACTGGGGAGACCCAGTACTTC.

The V and J genes are TRBV7-2 and TRBJ2-1; 9 bases map to TRBD2. The CDR3 extends over 16 amino acids. Per germline, CDR1 SGHTA and CDR2 FQGNSA. V lost 2 bases, J lost 1 base, and 3 bases stayed unmatched. The CDR3 nucleotides are TGTGCCAGCAGCTTACTAGCGGGATTTTCCTACAATGAGCAGTTCTTC. Translated, it gives CASSLLAGFSYNEQFF.

Many counts were recorded for this clonotype. V gene TRBV5-1 combines with J gene TRBJ2-3; D call uncertain. Germline values: CDR1 SGHRS, CDR2 YFSETQ. Trimming stripped 7 bases from V and 0 bases from J, with 9 bases between. CDR3 length: 13 amino acids. The CDR3 region is CASALGSTDTQYF. DNA of the CDR3: TGCGCCAGCGCCCTGGGTAGCACAGATACGCAGTATTTT.

This clonotype was picked up many times. This rearrangement joins TRBV10-3 to TRBJ2-1, with 7 nucleotides matching TRBD2. The CDR3 extends over 15 amino acids. Germline CDR1 ENHRY, CDR2 SYGVKD. The V gene end was trimmed by 10 bases and the J gene end by 10 bases; junction bases not matched to a gene: 19. CDR3 bases: TGTGCCACCACTCCGGGACTACCCATGAATCACGAGCAGTTCTTC. Translated, it gives CATTPGLPMNHEQFF.

Comments on this clonotype: The junction and the germline gene differ at one end; a read error may be behind it. The chain employs TRBV7-9 and TRBJ2-1, with D tentatively TRBD1 (6 bases). The CDR3 totals 13 residues. Germline lookup yields CDR1 SEHNR and CDR2 FQNEAQ (reference sequence). This CDR3 reads CASSLHQGREQSF. CDR3 nucleotide sequence: TGTGCCAGCAGCTTGCACCAGGGGAGAGAGCAGTCCTTC.

This clonotype came up a few times. The V call is TRBV7-2, the J call TRBJ1-4, with 9 positions matching TRBD1. Germline V CDR1 and CDR2: SGHTA, FQGNSA. CDR3 length equals 15 residues. Trimming removed 5 bases from V and 8 bases from J; junction bases left unmatched: 9. The CDR3 loop reads CASSILGQGGEKLFF. In nucleotides, the CDR3 is TGTGCCAGCAGCATTCTGGGACAGGGTGGAGAAAAACTGTTTTTT.

In this sample, this clonotype turned up many times. This sequence joins TRBV29-1 and TRBJ2-7; 7 nucleotides line up with TRBD1. V trimming: 2 bases; J trimming: 2 bases; junction bases outside the gene matches: 3. Germline lookup yields CDR1 SQVTM and CDR2 ANQGSEA. This CDR3 is built from 13 residues. The CDR3 sequence: CSVEQGDPYEQYF. The CDR3 nucleotides read TGCAGCGTTGAACAGGGGGATCCCTACGAGCAGTACTTC.

There are a few counts of this clonotype. The chain carries TRBV10-3 and TRBJ2-5; maybe TRBD2 (6 bases). The V end lost 2 bases, the J end lost 5 bases, and 12 bases lay between the germline ends. In germline, CDR1 is ENHRY, CDR2 SYGVKD. The CDR3 spans 14 residues. The CDR3 reads CAISETSWGETQYF. CDR3 DNA sequence: TGTGCCATCAGTGAGACTAGCTGGGGGGAGACCCAGTACTTC.

In this sample, this clonotype turned up a few times. This chain uses TRBV20-1 with TRBJ1-3; the match to TRBD1 covers 7 bases. Germline CDR1 is DFQATT and CDR2 is SNEGSKA (reference sequence). V dropped 4 bases and J dropped 2; count of bases not matched to a gene: 2. The CDR3 is 13 residues long. CDR3 in DNA: TGCAGTGCTATTACAGGGGCTGGAAACACCATATATTTT. Amino acid sequence: CSAITGAGNTIYF.

The chain carries TRBV5-1 and TRBJ2-7, with D hard to call. The V end lost 3 bases, the J end lost 0 bases, and 13 bases lay between the germline ends. Germline loops: CDR1 SGHRS, CDR2 YFSETQ. The CDR3 runs to 15 residues. The CDR3 is CASSYLQSSSYEQYF. As DNA, the CDR3 is TGCGCCAGCAGCTACCTTCAATCCAGCTCCTACGAGCAGTACTTC.

In this sample, this clonotype turned up many times. J is TRBJ2-1 and V is TRBV7-6; the D is unclear. Trimming removed 3 bases at V and 4 bases at J, with 10 bases between. The CDR3 loop spans 14 amino acids. Germline loops: CDR1 SGHVS, CDR2 FNYEAQ. This chain's CDR3 is CASSLSQTYNEQFF. The CDR3 DNA is TGTGCCAGCAGCTTGAGTCAAACTTACAATGAGCAGTTCTTC. The whole variable domain, remainder taken from reference TRBV7-6 and TRBJ2-1, is GAGVSQSPRYKVTKRGQDVALRCDPISGHVSLYWYRQALGQGPEFLTYFNYEAQQDKSGLPNDRFSAERPEGSISTLTIQRTEQRDSAMYRCASSLSQTYNEQFFGPGTRLTVL.